These 5 T cell receptor beta chains originate from one sample sequenced in a study of metastatic and nonmetastatic thyroid tumors. Among the patients, none had received any treatment before thyroid surgery. TCRdb reprocessed the PCR reads via MiXCR. The table includes around 16,000 clones, approximately 13% detected once. The sequenced sample consisted of tumor tissue. Source of these receptors: a female donor with papillary thyroid cancer or a benign thyroid nodule (not recorded which). Some clones in this sample may be carry-over from other donors' samples.

CDR3 nucleotides: TGTGCCTGGAGTGTACTCTATCAGGGCACCTATGGCTACACCTTC. Its protein product is CAWSVLYQGTYGYTF. The rearrangement links TRBV30 to TRBJ1-2; perhaps TRBD1 as D (5 bases). With 0 bases removed from V and 4 bases from J, the gap between germline ends came to 15 bases. From germline, CDR1 is GTSNPN and CDR2 SVGIG (reference sequence). The CDR3 has 15 residues.

The chain recombines TRBV7-2 with TRBJ2-1, with 7 positions matching TRBD2. The V and J ends lost 2 bases and 9 bases, in that order; junction bases with no gene match: 7. Germline CDR1 and CDR2: SGHTA and FQGNSA. CDR3 length: 14 residues. CDR3 nucleotide sequence: TGTGCCAGCAGCTTAAGGTGGGAGGGCGCTGAGCAGTTCTTC. Encoded protein: CASSLRWEGAEQFF.

This clone was seen many times. The chain combines TRBV20-1 with TRBJ1-1; TRBD1 aligns across 8 bases. Germline V gene sequence: CDR1 DFQATT, CDR2 SNEGSKA (reference sequence). V was pared by 4 bases and J by 2 bases, with 9 bases of the junction left unmatched. The CDR3 covers 15 residues. CDR3 protein: CSAKNRQGLNTEAFF. The CDR3 DNA reads TGCAGTGCTAAGAACCGACAGGGGTTAAACACTGAAGCTTTCTTT.

At least ten counts were recorded for this clone. V and J are TRBV14 and TRBJ2-1, with D unresolved. Looked up from germline, CDR1 is SGHDN and CDR2 is FVKESK. The CDR3 is 16 residues long. Deletions cut 8 bases from V and 7 bases from J, with 24 bases between. The chain's CDR3 is CASSSWGSPTRNEQFF. The CDR3 coding sequence is TGTGCCAGCTCTTCATGGGGTTCCCCTACTCGGAATGAGCAGTTCTTC.

Many counts were recorded for this clone. The chain carries TRBV18 and TRBJ2-5; no definite D call. CDR3 length: 13 residues. Per germline, CDR1 KGHSH and CDR2 LQKENI. V was shortened by 2 bases and J by 2 bases, with 6 bases between the two germline ends. The CDR3 coding sequence is TGTGCCAGCTCACCATCGAATCAAGAGACCCAGTACTTC. It encodes CASSPSNQETQYF. Variable domain in full (rest from reference TRBV18 and TRBJ2-5): NAGVMQNPRHLVRRRGQEARLRCSPMKGHSHVYWYRQLPEEGLKFMVYLQKENIIDESGMPKERFSAEFPKEGPSILRIQQVVRGDSAAYFCASSPSNQETQYFGPGTRLLVL.